The 22 T cell receptor beta chains below all came from one sample that was sequenced in a study of cytomegalovirus exposure and HLA in healthy donors. Data came from immunoSEQ multiplex PCR; TCRdb stores just in-frame clones and leaves some out. This sample has fewer than 120,000 clones, with roughly 90% found just once. Sequencing used PBMCs. The receptors originated from a woman in her twenties or thirties in good health and CMV-seropositive.

The V call is TRBV2, the J call TRBJ2-2; the match to TRBD2 covers 7 bases. CDR3 length: 14 residues. Germline loops: CDR1 SNHLY, CDR2 FYNNEI. The junction had 8 bases not matched to a gene; V was cut back by 8 bases and J by 5 bases. The CDR3 coding sequence is TGTGCCAGCGGGGCGGGAGTGCGTACCGGGGAGCTGTTTTTT. Its protein is CASGAGVRTGELFF.

This chain joins TRBV5-1 and TRBJ2-2; D call uncertain. The ends were cut back, 0 bases at V and 2 bases at J, with 8 bases in the middle. Germline CDR1 reads SGHRS; CDR2 reads YFSETQ. CDR3 size: 15 residues. The CDR3 region has the DNA TGCGCCAGCAGCTTGGCCATTAGCAACACCGGGGAGCTGTTTTTT. This translates into CASSLAISNTGELFF.

DNA for the CDR3: TGTGCCAGCAGCCTGGACAGGGTCAGGGATGAGCAGTTCTTC. This codes for CASSLDRVRDEQFF. The V and J genes are TRBV7-2 and TRBJ2-1, with TRBD1 identical over 8 bases. Per the germline V gene, CDR1 is SGHTA and CDR2 is FQGNSA. Trimming took 5 bases from V and 8 from J; bases not matched to a gene: 8. The CDR3 extends over 14 amino acids. Filled out from reference TRBV7-2 and TRBJ2-1, the complete variable domain reads GAGVSQSPSNKVTEKGKDVELRCDPISGHTALYWYRQSLGQGLEFLIYFQGNSAPDKSGLPSDRFSAERTGGSVSTLTIQRTQQEDSAVYLCASSLDRVRDEQFFGPGTRLTVL.

V and J are TRBV18 and TRBJ2-7, with 11 bases matching TRBD2. The CDR3 has 15 amino acids. V shed 5 bases, J shed 3 bases, and the junction held 6 bases outside the gene matches. In germline, CDR1 is KGHSH, CDR2 LQKENI. Written as DNA, the CDR3 is TGTGCCAGCTCATCAGGGACTAGCGGAATCTACGAGCAGTACTTC. It codes for CASSSGTSGIYEQYF.

The chain couples TRBV5-1 to TRBJ2-3; D might be TRBD2 (5 bases). V lost 5 bases, J lost 0 bases, and 10 bases lay in between. The CDR3 is 14 amino acids. Germline V gene lookup returns CDR1 SGHRS and CDR2 YFSETQ. CDR3 coding DNA: TGCGCCAGCAGTCGGGCGGGCAGCACAGATACGCAGTATTTT. Protein sequence: CASSRAGSTDTQYF.

The genes are TRBV9 and TRBJ2-2; 10 bases align to TRBD1. The CDR3 is 16 amino acids. The V and J ends lost 1 base and 5 bases, in that order; junction bases with no gene match: 5. The germline gives CDR1 SGDLS, CDR2 YYNGEE. This CDR3 reads CASSVPGTGVTGELFF. CDR3 DNA sequence: TGTGCCAGCAGCGTACCCGGGACAGGGGTAACCGGGGAGCTGTTTTTT.

The count of this clone is one. The junction differs from germline at one of its ends, possibly a read error. The chain recombines TRBV4-2 with TRBJ1-5; 8 bases line up with TRBD1. From germline, CDR1 is LGHNA and CDR2 YNFKEQ. The CDR3 extends over 14 amino acids. CDR3 protein: CARRTGPINQPQHF. The CDR3 nucleotides are TGTGCCCGCAGGACAGGGCCCATCAATCAGCCCCAGCATTTT.

The J gene is TRBJ2-1, the V gene TRBV9; TRBD2 agrees at 11 bases. Germline V CDR1 and CDR2: SGDLS, YYNGEE. V gave up 2 bases and J gave up 8 bases; unmatched junction bases: 6. The CDR3 loop spans 15 amino acids. The CDR3: CASSVTSGSVYEQFF. The CDR3 nucleotides read TGTGCCAGCAGCGTCACTAGCGGGAGTGTCTATGAGCAGTTCTTC.

The chain employs TRBV30 and TRBJ1-2, with D hard to call. This CDR3 comprises 12 residues. CDR1 and CDR2 (germline): GTSNPN, SVGIG (reference sequence). V was trimmed by 7 bases and J by 7 bases, leaving 16 bases between them. CDR3 amino acids: CASQRGGLGYTF. As DNA, the CDR3 is TGTGCCTCCCAACGGGGTGGTCTTGGCTACACCTTC.

This chain joins TRBV6-5 and TRBJ2-7, with TRBD1 matching 9 bases. Unmatched junction bases numbered 3, after V lost 4 bases and J lost 5 bases. CDR1 is MNHEY, CDR2 SVGAGI, per germline. The CDR3 spans 13 residues. The CDR3 protein is CASSLQGAHEQYF. CDR3 coding DNA: TGTGCCAGCAGTTTACAGGGGGCCCACGAGCAGTACTTC.

The chain couples TRBV2 to TRBJ1-1; no definite D call. Germline CDR1 SNHLY, CDR2 FYNNEI. This CDR3 is 12 amino acids long. V gave up 6 bases and J gave up 7 bases, with 12 bases separating them. The CDR3 nucleotides read TGTGCCAGCAGCGTTTCGTCGGGTGAAGCTTTCTTT. This sequence encodes CASSVSSGEAFF.

V usage is TRBV19 and J usage is TRBJ1-5, with D possibly matching TRBD1 (6 bases). This CDR3 is 14 amino acids long. The V gene lost 3 bases and the J gene lost 5 bases, with 11 bases spanning the gap. Germline V gene lookup returns CDR1 LNHDA and CDR2 SQIVND (reference sequence). The DNA of the CDR3 is TGTGCCAGTAGTATGGGGGACAATTATCAGCCCCAGCATTTT. Its translation is CASSMGDNYQPQHF.

V usage is TRBV11-3 and J usage is TRBJ2-7; 13 bases map to TRBD2. CDR1 is SGHNT, CDR2 YENEEA, per germline. Trimming removed 3 bases from V and 6 bases from J; junction bases left unmatched: 5. The CDR3 consists of 15 residues. CDR3 in amino acids: CASSFGLAGVSEQYF. The CDR3 bases are TGTGCCAGCAGCTTCGGACTAGCGGGAGTAAGCGAGCAGTACTTC.

Comment on this clone: One end of the junction does not line up with germline, which may come from a read error. The chain uses TRBV25-1 and TRBJ1-2, with D possibly matching TRBD1 (6 bases). This CDR3 region has 11 residues. Germline CDR1 MGHDK, CDR2 SYGVNS. The CDR3 coding sequence is TGTGCCACCAACGGACCGACAGGCGAAATCTTC. Amino acids: CATNGPTGEIF.

This clone was seen just once. This rearrangement joins TRBV4-3 to TRBJ2-1, with unresolved D. The CDR3 has 13 residues. V was pared by 2 bases and J by 6 bases, with 8 bases between. In germline, CDR1 is LGHNA, CDR2 YSLEER. The chain's CDR3 is CASSQFLGNEQFF. The CDR3 DNA reads TGCGCCAGCAGCCAATTCCTCGGCAATGAGCAGTTCTTC.

CDR3 in amino acids: CASSQDRGTGELFF. The CDR3 DNA sequence: TGTGCCAGCAGCCAGGACAGGGGCACCGGGGAGCTGTTTTTT. V usage is TRBV7-7 and J usage is TRBJ2-2; TRBD1 aligns across 9 bases. The CDR3 is 14 amino acids. Trimming cost V 5 bases and J 4 bases; bases outside gene matches: 2. CDR1 is SSHAT, CDR2 FNYEAQ, per germline (reference sequence). The full variable domain, its missing parts supplied by reference TRBV7-7 and TRBJ2-2, is GAGVSQSPRYKVTKRGQDVTLRCDPISSHATLYWYQQALGQGPEFLTYFNYEAQPDKSGLPSDRFSAERPEGSISTLTIQRTEQRDSAMYRCASSQDRGTGELFFGEGSRLTVL.

The rearrangement joins TRBV2 to TRBJ1-2; 12 bases are shared with TRBD1. The V and J ends lost 8 bases and 4 bases, in that order; junction bases with no gene match: 14. The CDR3 runs 17 residues. In germline, CDR1 is SNHLY, CDR2 FYNNEI. CDR3: CASRIGAGTGGFYGYTF. CDR3 nucleotides: TGTGCCAGCCGGATCGGGGCCGGGACAGGGGGCTTCTATGGCTACACCTTC. The full variable domain, its missing parts supplied by reference TRBV2 and TRBJ1-2, is EPEVTQTPSHQVTQMGQEVILRCVPISNHLYFYWYRQILGQKVEFLVSFYNNEISEKSEIFDDQFSVERPDGSNFTLKIRSTKLEDSAMYFCASRIGAGTGGFYGYTFGSGTRLTVV.

The V call is TRBV5-1, the J call TRBJ1-4; the match to TRBD1 covers 7 bases. Germline V lookup: CDR1 SGHRS, CDR2 YFSETQ. Unmatched junction bases numbered 5, after V lost 1 base and J lost 8 bases. The CDR3 has 14 amino acids. The CDR3: CASSLRDSGEKLFF. The CDR3, as DNA: TGCGCCAGCAGCTTGAGGGACAGCGGAGAAAAACTGTTTTTT.

The chain carries TRBV27 and TRBJ2-1, with a weak D call TRBD1 (5 bases). CDR3 length equals 15 residues. The V end was cut by 4 bases, the J end by 8 bases, with 18 bases between. Looked up from germline, CDR1 is MNHEY and CDR2 is SMNVEV (reference sequence). The CDR3 protein is CASSSLGAGPHEQFF. CDR3 in DNA: TGTGCCAGCAGTTCCCTAGGGGCCGGGCCCCATGAGCAGTTCTTC.

This sequence joins TRBV7-3 and TRBJ2-1; 8 positions agree with TRBD2. The germline V gene has CDR1 SGHTA and CDR2 FQGTGA. CDR3 length: 15 residues. With V trimmed by 3 bases and J by 1 base, 2 bases remained unmatched. The CDR3: CASSLSGGSYNEQFF. The DNA for the CDR3 is TGTGCCAGCAGCTTGAGCGGGGGTTCCTACAATGAGCAGTTCTTC.

The DNA of the CDR3 is TGTGCCTGGAGTTCGGGACTAGCGGGGGGGCCGAGCTCCTACAATGAGCAGTTCTTC. Amino acids: CAWSSGLAGGPSSYNEQFF. The chain links TRBV30 to TRBJ2-1; 16 positions match TRBD2. The V gene's germline CDR1 is GTSNPN and CDR2 SVGIG (reference sequence). The CDR3 is made up of 19 amino acids. V was pared by 2 bases and J by 0 bases, with 7 bases of the junction left unmatched.

The chain recombines TRBV6-5 with TRBJ2-7; no clear D. In germline, CDR1 is MNHEY, CDR2 SVGAGI. The V end was cut by 3 bases, the J end by 3 bases, with 15 bases between. The CDR3 runs to 15 residues. As DNA, the CDR3 is TGTGCCAGCAGTTATAGTTTCGCCGAATACTACGAGCAGTACTTC. This encodes CASSYSFAEYYEQYF.